The 13 T cell receptor beta chains below were found in one sample sequenced in a study of cytomegalovirus exposure and HLA in healthy donors (TCRdb year 2017). The library was produced with the immunoSEQ multiplex PCR assay. A mixture of 60 forward primers for TCR Vbeta segments and 13 reverse primers for TCR Jbeta segments was used in the multiplex PCR. TCRdb obtained this table from immuneACCESS and retained in-frame rearrangements with V and J assigned. These tables miss some clones; where compared with another copy, unresolved V genes account for less than half of the shortfall, and the remainder is unexplained. Counted in this sample were about 110,000 clones; around 80% of them appeared once. Jointly, the top ten make up approximately 2.8% of the sample. The sample consisted of PBMCs. The receptors were sampled from a woman aged 40 to 49 in good health and CMV-seronegative.

This clone was detected a few times. The chain joins TRBV2 to TRBJ2-1; maybe TRBD1 (6 bases). The germline gives CDR1 SNHLY, CDR2 FYNNEI. V was clipped by 6 bases and J by 6 bases, with 12 bases between them. The CDR3 spans 13 residues. This CDR3 is CASRRTDFNEQFF. The CDR3 bases are TGTGCCAGCAGAAGGACAGATTTCAATGAGCAGTTCTTC.

The chain employs TRBV6-1 and TRBJ2-5; 7 positions agree with TRBD1. There are 15 residues in the CDR3. The trim removed 5 bases at V and 4 bases at J, leaving 10 bases unmatched. Looked up from germline, CDR1 is MNHNS and CDR2 is SASEGT. CDR3 region: CASSPTGVEGETQYF. CDR3 sequence (DNA): TGTGCCAGCAGTCCCACAGGGGTTGAGGGAGAGACCCAGTACTTC.

As for this clone: Other DNA sequences in this sample translate to the same CDR3. CDR3 in DNA: TGCGCCAGCAGCCAAGATGGTGGGCAGTGGTTGGAGACCCAGTACTTC. This sequence encodes CASSQDGGQWLETQYF. The chain recombines TRBV4-3 with TRBJ2-5, with D unclear. The CDR3 extends over 16 amino acids. Looked up from germline, CDR1 is LGHNA and CDR2 is YSLEER. V was clipped by 0 bases and J by 5 bases, with 16 bases between them.

The chain combines TRBV9 with TRBJ1-1; unclear D gene. The CDR3 consists of 15 residues. In germline, CDR1 is SGDLS, CDR2 YYNGEE. V lost 3 bases, J lost 1 base, and 13 bases lay in between. The CDR3 loop reads CASSARAGSNTEAFF. The DNA for the CDR3 is TGTGCCAGCAGCGCGCGAGCCGGGTCGAACACTGAAGCTTTCTTT.

This chain uses TRBV7-9 with TRBJ1-2, with D possibly matching TRBD1 (5 bases). This CDR3 has 12 residues. Looked up from germline, CDR1 is SEHNR and CDR2 is FQNEAQ (reference sequence). V lost 1 base and J 9 bases, leaving 9 bases between the germline ends. CDR3 in DNA: TGTGCCAGCAGCTTAGTTCAGGGAAGCTACACCTTC. This codes for CASSLVQGSYTF.

V usage is TRBV6-6 and J usage is TRBJ1-2; D ambiguous. The CDR3 spans 14 residues. The ends were cut back, 1 base at V and 5 bases at J, with 11 bases in the middle. Germline V gives CDR1 MNHNY, CDR2 SVGAGI (reference sequence). The CDR3 DNA follows: TGTGCCAGCAGTTACTACCCGGACTCATATGGCTACACCTTC. Translated: CASSYYPDSYGYTF.

Here the CDR3 reads CASSSAGDRVTETQYF. The CDR3 region has the DNA TGTGCCAGCAGCTCGGCCGGGGACAGGGTAACAGAGACCCAGTACTTC. The gene calls are TRBV5-6 and TRBJ2-5; 9 nucleotides align to TRBD1. This CDR3 is 16 amino acids long. CDR1 is SGHDT and CDR2 is YYEEEE in the germline V gene. Trimming at V came to 3 bases and at J to 4 bases, leaving 10 bases not matched to a gene.

This chain uses TRBV27 with TRBJ2-7, with TRBD2 as a possible D gene (5 bases). Looked up from germline, CDR1 is MNHEY and CDR2 is SMNVEV (reference sequence). The CDR3 is 13 residues long. V was shortened by 3 bases and J by 1 base, with 7 bases between the two germline ends. This CDR3 is CASSFGGSYEQYF. The CDR3 DNA reads TGTGCCAGCAGTTTCGGCGGGTCCTACGAGCAGTACTTC.

This clone was observed a few times. This rearrangement joins TRBV7-2 to TRBJ2-1, with a possible D match to TRBD2 (6 bases). Trimming removed 1 base at V and 9 bases at J, with 13 bases between. Germline lookup yields CDR1 SGHTA and CDR2 FQGNSA. This CDR3 spans 14 amino acids. The CDR3, as DNA: TGTGCCAGCAGCTTAGGGGGCCCCGGGGGTGAGCAGTTCTTC. Translation gives CASSLGGPGGEQFF.

CDR3 nucleotides: TGTGCCAGTAGTATTAGGGGTATCCAAGAGACCCAGTACTTC. It specifies CASSIRGIQETQYF. The chain is built from TRBV19 and TRBJ2-5; TRBD1 might be the D (5 bases). Germline lookup yields CDR1 LNHDA and CDR2 SQIVND (reference sequence). Trimming pared 3 bases from V and 1 base from J, leaving 9 bases between. The CDR3 spans 14 residues.

The chain couples TRBV5-1 to TRBJ2-7; 7 bases align to TRBD2. The germline CDR1 and CDR2 sequences are SGHRS and YFSETQ. V was clipped by 4 bases and J by 3 bases; unmatched bases: 7. CDR3 length: 14 amino acids. In DNA form, the CDR3 reads TGCGCCAGCAGCCCCAGGGAGGGACTCTACGAGCAGTACTTC. It translates to CASSPREGLYEQYF.

V is TRBV11-3 and J is TRBJ1-6; TRBD1 might be the D (5 bases). Per the germline V gene, CDR1 is SGHNT and CDR2 is YENEEA. The CDR3 extends over 19 amino acids. V was shortened by 6 bases and J by 0 bases, with 21 bases between the two germline ends. For the CDR3, the DNA is TGTGCCAGCAGTCCTAAGGGGATCTGCTCAAGCTCCTATAATTCACCCCTCCACTTT. This codes for CASSPKGICSSSYNSPLHF.

The rearrangement uses TRBV4-3 and TRBJ2-3; 10 bases are a match to TRBD1. CDR3 length: 17 residues. Trimming took 3 bases from V and 1 from J; bases not matched to a gene: 7. The germline V gene encodes CDR1 LGHNA and CDR2 YSLEER. DNA of the CDR3: TGCGCCAGCAGCCATGGGACAGGGGTCCTCGGCACAGATACGCAGTATTTT. Amino acids: CASSHGTGVLGTDTQYF.